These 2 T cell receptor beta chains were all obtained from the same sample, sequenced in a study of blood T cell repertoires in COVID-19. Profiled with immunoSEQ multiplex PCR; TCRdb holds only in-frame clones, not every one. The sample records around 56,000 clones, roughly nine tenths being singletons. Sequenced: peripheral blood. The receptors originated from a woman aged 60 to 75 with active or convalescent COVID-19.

DNA for the CDR3: TGTGCCAGCAGCGTAGATGGACTAGCGGGACCCGAGCAGTACTTC. This translates into CASSVDGLAGPEQYF. This chain uses TRBV9 with TRBJ2-7; 12 bases are shared with TRBD2. Germline CDR1 reads SGDLS; CDR2 reads YYNGEE. Losses at the gene ends were 0 bases for V and 6 bases for J; bases not matched to a gene: 4. The CDR3 covers 15 residues.

CDR3 residues: CAWSVGASGSGETQYF. The DNA of the CDR3 is TGTGCCTGGAGTGTAGGGGCTAGCGGGAGTGGGGAGACCCAGTACTTC. V gene TRBV30 combines with J gene TRBJ2-5; TRBD2 aligns across 10 bases. Losses at the gene ends were 0 bases for V and 5 bases for J; bases not matched to a gene: 9. The CDR3 covers 16 residues. The V gene's germline CDR1 is GTSNPN and CDR2 SVGIG (reference sequence).